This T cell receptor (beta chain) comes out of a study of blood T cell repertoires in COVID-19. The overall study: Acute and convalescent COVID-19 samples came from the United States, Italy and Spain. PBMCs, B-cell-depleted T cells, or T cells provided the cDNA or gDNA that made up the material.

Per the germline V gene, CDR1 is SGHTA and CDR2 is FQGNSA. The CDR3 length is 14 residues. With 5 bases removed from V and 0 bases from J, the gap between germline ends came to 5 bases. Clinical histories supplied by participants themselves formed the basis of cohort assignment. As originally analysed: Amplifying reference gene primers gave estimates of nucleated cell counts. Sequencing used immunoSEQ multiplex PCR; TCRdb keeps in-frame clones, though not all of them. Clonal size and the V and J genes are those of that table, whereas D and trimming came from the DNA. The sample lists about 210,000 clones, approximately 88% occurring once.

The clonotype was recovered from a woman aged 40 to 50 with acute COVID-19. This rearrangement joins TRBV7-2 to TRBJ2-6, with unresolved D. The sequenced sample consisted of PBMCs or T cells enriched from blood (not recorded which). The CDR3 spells CASSRFSGANVLTF. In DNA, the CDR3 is TGTGCCAGCAGCCGTTTCTCTGGGGCCAACGTCCTGACTTTC.